The 28 T cell receptor beta chains given below trace back to one sample, sequenced in a study of blood T cell repertoires in COVID-19. Clones were sequenced by immunoSEQ multiplex PCR, and TCRdb holds only the in-frame ones, with some missing. The sample shows some 80,000 clones, 85% to 90% of them seen only once. The specimen sequenced was peripheral blood. Every receptor here comes from a human donor in a cohort sampled during active COVID-19.

To note about this clone: At one end, the junction sequence differs from germline, possibly due to a read error. The J gene is TRBJ1-1, the V gene TRBV27; no definite D call. Germline V gene data show CDR1 as MNHEY and CDR2 as SMNVEV (reference sequence). The CDR3 runs to 13 residues. Here the CDR3 reads CAGSFRVNTEAFF. Here the CDR3 DNA reads TGTGCCGGCAGTTTTCGGGTGAACACTGAAGCTTTCTTT.

This sequence joins TRBV18 and TRBJ2-2, with unresolved D. Germline assignment: CDR1 KGHSH and CDR2 LQKENI. The CDR3 loop spans 14 amino acids. Trimming left V 1 base short and J 5 bases short, with 8 bases between. The CDR3 DNA reads TGTGCCAGCTCACCACGCGCTAGTACCGGGGAGCTGTTTTTT. Protein: CASSPRASTGELFF. Full variable domain (remainder filled in from reference TRBV18 and TRBJ2-2): NAGVMQNPRHLVRRRGQEARLRCSPMKGHSHVYWYRQLPEEGLKFMVYLQKENIIDESGMPKERFSAEFPKEGPSILRIQQVVRGDSAAYFCASSPRASTGELFFGEGSRLTVL.

This chain links TRBV19 with TRBJ1-6, with 9 bases identical to TRBD1. The germline gives CDR1 LNHDA, CDR2 SQIVND (reference sequence). The trim removed 5 bases at V and 10 bases at J, leaving 9 bases unmatched. The CDR3 contains 15 residues. The CDR3 nucleotides are TGTGCCAGTAGTGATACGGGACAGGGTCAATCACCCCTCCACTTT. It translates to CASSDTGQGQSPLHF.

J is TRBJ2-7 and V is TRBV5-1; perhaps TRBD2 as D (8 bases). V lost 4 bases and J 6 bases, leaving 35 bases between the germline ends. The CDR3 has 20 amino acids. The V gene's germline CDR1 is SGHRS and CDR2 YFSETQ. The CDR3 sequence is CASSLTLDRVAGRASTEQYF. For the CDR3, the DNA is TGCGCCAGCAGCCTGACTCTCGACAGGGTGGCCGGGAGGGCCTCCACCGAGCAGTACTTC.

The chain recombines TRBV19 with TRBJ1-2; TRBD1 agrees at 9 bases. V shed 3 bases and J 5 bases; nucleotides not matched to a gene: 7. This CDR3 is 15 amino acids long. Per germline, CDR1 LNHDA and CDR2 SQIVND (reference sequence). CDR3: CASSIGTGSAYGYTF. In DNA form, the CDR3 reads TGTGCCAGTAGTATCGGGACAGGGTCTGCTTATGGCTACACCTTC.

V and J are TRBV2 and TRBJ2-7; maybe TRBD1 (5 bases). CDR1 and CDR2 (germline): SNHLY, FYNNEI. The CDR3 length is 11 residues. V lost 6 bases and J 4 bases, leaving 7 bases between the germline ends. The chain's CDR3 is CASRQGYEQYF. The CDR3 nucleotides are TGTGCCAGCAGGCAGGGTTACGAGCAGTACTTC.

This chain joins TRBV19 and TRBJ1-1, with TRBD1 matching over 8 bases. Per the germline V gene, CDR1 is LNHDA and CDR2 is SQIVND (reference sequence). With V trimmed by 7 bases and J by 0 bases, 4 bases remained unmatched. There are 14 residues in the CDR3. Here the CDR3 reads CASTNRGLNTEAFF. CDR3 sequence (DNA): TGTGCCAGTACCAACAGGGGGTTGAACACTGAAGCTTTCTTT. The variable domain in full, completed from reference TRBV19 and TRBJ1-1, reads DGGITQSPKYLFRKEGQNVTLSCEQNLNHDAMYWYRQDPGQGLRLIYYSQIVNDFQKGDIAEGYSVSREKKESFPLTVTSAQKNPTAFYLCASTNRGLNTEAFFGQGTRLTVV.

V and J are TRBV15 and TRBJ2-1; D gene unclear. Looked up from germline, CDR1 is LNHNV and CDR2 is YYDKDF (reference sequence). The length of the CDR3 is 15 residues. V was clipped by 1 base and J by 7 bases, with 14 bases between them. Here the CDR3 DNA reads TGTGCCACCAGCAGAGTCCGGAGCCTAAGGAATGAGCAGTTCTTC. Translated: CATSRVRSLRNEQFF.

V is TRBV19 and J is TRBJ1-1; D is unclear. The CDR3 has 16 residues. Germline CDR1 reads LNHDA; CDR2 reads SQIVND (reference sequence). V was pared by 5 bases and J by 0 bases, with 16 bases between. CDR3: CASSPVEFGMNTEAFF. In DNA, the CDR3 is TGTGCCAGTAGTCCGGTGGAGTTCGGTATGAACACTGAAGCTTTCTTT.

The chain has TRBV7-9 and TRBJ1-4, with unresolved D. The V end lost 2 bases, the J end lost 0 bases, and 7 bases lay between the germline ends. The CDR3 sequence is 15 residues long. Per the germline V gene, CDR1 is SEHNR and CDR2 is FQNEAQ (reference sequence). CDR3 bases: TGTGCCAGCAGCTTATTGGAGTCAACTAATGAAAAACTGTTTTTT. It specifies CASSLLESTNEKLFF.

This clone was observed a few times. The same CDR3 arises from other DNA sequences in this sample as well. The genes are TRBV5-1 and TRBJ2-5; D is undetermined. CDR1 and CDR2 from the germline V gene are SGHRS and YFSETQ. CDR3 size: 11 residues. V lost 5 bases and J 4 bases, leaving 6 bases between the germline ends. The CDR3 reads CASREAETQYF. DNA of the CDR3: TGCGCCAGCAGAGAGGCAGAGACCCAGTACTTC.

The chain has TRBV7-2 and TRBJ2-3; TRBD2 might be the D (6 bases). This CDR3 has 15 residues. Germline CDR1 and CDR2: SGHTA and FQGNSA. The V end lost 5 bases, the J end lost 4 bases, and 16 bases lay between the germline ends. The CDR3 DNA reads as TGTGCCAGCAGCGCCGGGACTGGGGCGCCAGATACGCAGTATTTT. Translated, it gives CASSAGTGAPDTQYF.

The chain has TRBV28 and TRBJ1-2; TRBD1 aligns across 10 bases. Germline CDR1 is MDHEN and CDR2 is SYDVKM. The J segment lost 2 bases and the V segment lost 5 bases, leaving 14 bases of the junction unmatched. CDR3 length: 18 residues. CDR3 bases: TGTGCCAGCAGTCCCAGGACCGGGACAGGGGCTCGAAACTATGGCTACACCTTC. This codes for CASSPRTGTGARNYGYTF.

The chain carries TRBV4-3 and TRBJ2-7, with D maybe TRBD1 (6 bases). V lost 1 base and J lost 2, with 15 bases in between. Germline V lookup: CDR1 LGHNA, CDR2 YSLEER. CDR3 length: 16 residues. DNA of the CDR3: TGCGCCAGCAGCCAAGGTCTCCAGGACAGTACCTACGAGCAGTACTTC. This sequence encodes CASSQGLQDSTYEQYF.

The rearrangement joins TRBV7-2 to TRBJ1-4; 7 bases are shared with TRBD1. The length of the CDR3 is 14 residues. Germline CDR1 is SGHTA and CDR2 is FQGNSA. Unmatched junction bases numbered 14, after V lost 5 bases and J lost 14 bases. DNA for the CDR3: TGTGCCAGCAGCCCTATTGGGACAGATGATCAGCTGTTTTTT. Encoded protein: CASSPIGTDDQLFF.

The gene calls are TRBV3-1 (or the pseudogene TRBV3-2) and TRBJ2-5; 8 positions agree with TRBD1. The V gene's germline CDR1 is LGHDT and CDR2 YNNKEL (reference sequence). Germline trimming cut 2 bases from V and 2 bases from J; bases unmatched to any gene: 10. The CDR3 has 17 amino acids. The DNA of the CDR3 is TGTGCCAGCAGCCAACCGGGTACAGGGGGTGGGCAAGAGACCCAGTACTTC. As protein: CASSQPGTGGGQETQYF.

This rearrangement joins TRBV5-1 to TRBJ2-1; 7 bases match TRBD1. The CDR3 contains 17 residues. Germline-derived CDR1 and CDR2 are SGHRS and YFSETQ. J was trimmed by 1 base and V by 0 bases; bases with no gene match: 7. CDR3 in amino acids: CASSLGGTALSYNEQFF. Written as DNA, the CDR3 is TGCGCCAGCAGCTTGGGGGGGACAGCCTTATCCTACAATGAGCAGTTCTTC. Full variable domain (missing parts from reference TRBV5-1 and TRBJ2-1): KAGVTQTPRYLIKTRGQQVTLSCSPISGHRSVSWYQQTPGQGLQFLFEYFSETQRNKGNFPGRFSGRQFSNSRSEMNVSTLELGDSALYLCASSLGGTALSYNEQFFGPGTRLTVL.

CDR3 nucleotides: TGTGCCAGCAGCTTAACCCTCCGGGGGGGTGGGGAGACCCAGTACTTC. This translates into CASSLTLRGGGETQYF. The chain joins TRBV7-9 to TRBJ2-5, with 8 bases identical to TRBD2. V shed 2 bases, J shed 5 bases, and the junction held 10 bases outside the gene matches. From germline, CDR1 is SEHNR and CDR2 FQNEAQ (reference sequence). The CDR3 is 16 residues long.

This rearrangement joins TRBV3-1 (or the pseudogene TRBV3-2) to TRBJ1-5; D perhaps matches TRBD1 (5 bases). V lost 1 base and J lost 2, with 12 bases in between. Germline lookup yields CDR1 LGHDT and CDR2 YNNKEL (reference sequence). The CDR3 has 16 residues. The CDR3 nucleotides are TGTGCCAGCAGCCAAGGGGCAGGGTCGCGCAATCAGCCCCAGCATTTT. Translating it yields CASSQGAGSRNQPQHF.

The J gene is TRBJ1-2, the V gene TRBV28, with TRBD1 identical over 9 bases. Germline trimming cut 3 bases from V and 6 bases from J; bases unmatched to any gene: 14. CDR3 length: 17 residues. From germline, CDR1 is MDHEN and CDR2 SYDVKM. This chain's CDR3 is CASSLGTGGGRYHGYTF. The CDR3 DNA sequence: TGTGCCAGCAGTTTGGGCACAGGGGGCGGAAGGTATCATGGCTACACCTTC.

The chain couples TRBV24-1 to TRBJ1-1; D gene unclear. CDR1 and CDR2 from the germline V gene are KGHDR and SFDVKD. V was clipped by 8 bases and J by 3 bases, with 18 bases between them. CDR3 length: 15 amino acids. The CDR3 reads CATTRGLTGDTEAFF. CDR3 DNA sequence: TGTGCCACCACCAGAGGGTTGACCGGGGACACTGAAGCTTTCTTT.

V gene TRBV24-1 combines with J gene TRBJ2-2; D uncertain. The germline V and J ends were trimmed by 3 bases and 5 bases, with 12 bases remaining between them. The CDR3 is made up of 15 amino acids. Per germline, CDR1 KGHDR and CDR2 SFDVKD. CDR3 loop: CATSDSLRQTGELFF. The CDR3, as DNA: TGTGCCACCAGTGATAGCCTTAGACAAACCGGGGAGCTGTTTTTT.

This chain connects TRBV18 to TRBJ2-5; TRBD1 might be the D (6 bases). Trimming stripped 5 bases from V and 3 bases from J, with 10 bases between. CDR1 is KGHSH and CDR2 is LQKENI in the germline V gene. The CDR3 is 13 amino acids. The CDR3 protein is CASSEKGEETQYF. The DNA for the CDR3 is TGTGCCAGCTCAGAGAAGGGGGAAGAGACCCAGTACTTC.

The chain recombines TRBV7-9 with TRBJ2-2; a possible D gene is TRBD2 (6 bases). The CDR3 length is 15 residues. Germline-derived CDR1 and CDR2 are SEHNR and FQNEAQ (reference sequence). V lost 2 bases to trimming and J lost 0 bases, with 7 bases between them. The chain's CDR3 is CASSLTSPNTGELFF. The CDR3 DNA follows: TGTGCCAGCAGCTTAACTAGCCCGAACACCGGGGAGCTGTTTTTT.

The rearrangement joins TRBV10-3 to TRBJ2-7, with TRBD1 matching 8 bases. This CDR3 is 14 amino acids long. Germline loops: CDR1 ENHRY, CDR2 SYGVKD. The V segment lost 0 bases and the J segment 6 bases; nucleotides outside the gene matches: 4. CDR3 residues: CAISESGDRSEQYF. As DNA, the CDR3 is TGTGCCATCAGTGAGTCAGGGGACAGGTCCGAGCAGTACTTC.

The rearrangement joins TRBV25-1 to TRBJ1-2; 8 bases align to TRBD1. The CDR3 runs 15 residues. V trimming: 4 bases; J trimming: 4 bases; junction bases outside the gene matches: 8. Looked up from germline, CDR1 is MGHDK and CDR2 is SYGVNS. CDR3 region: CASSVAGGLGYGYTF. The CDR3 nucleotides read TGTGCCAGCAGTGTAGCAGGGGGCCTTGGCTATGGCTACACCTTC.

V usage is TRBV3-1 (or the pseudogene TRBV3-2) and J usage is TRBJ2-4; perhaps TRBD2 as D (6 bases). The CDR3 contains 15 residues. The V end lost 4 bases, the J end lost 5 bases, and 15 bases lay between the germline ends. Germline V gene lookup returns CDR1 LGHDT and CDR2 YNNKEL (reference sequence). CDR3 loop: CASSLGGGAQNIQYF. The CDR3 region has the DNA TGTGCCAGCAGCCTCGGTGGAGGGGCGCAAAACATTCAGTACTTC.

The CDR3 DNA follows: TGTGCCAGCAGTGCCCCCCCGGGAGTGGTCGAGCAGTACTTC. Residues: CASSAPPGVVEQYF. The chain joins TRBV25-1 to TRBJ2-7; D possibly corresponds to TRBD2 (6 bases). Trimming removed 4 bases at V and 6 bases at J, with 16 bases between. The CDR3 has 14 amino acids. Germline CDR1 and CDR2: MGHDK and SYGVNS.